Included here is one T cell receptor (beta chain) sequence, with context. This entry comes from a study of blood T cell repertoires in COVID-19. On the study more broadly: Sites across the United States, Italy and Spain contributed samples from acute and convalescent COVID-19.

Under the authors' procedure: Nucleated cell counts were estimated from reference gene primer amplification. TCRdb keeps only in-frame clones here, not all; method: immunoSEQ multiplex PCR. V and J calls and clone size come straight from that table; D and trimming were deduced from the DNA. The sample holds 120,000 or so clones; about 70% are singletons and the top ten take 2% to 2.5%. Germline V gives CDR1 SGHTA, CDR2 FQGNSA. The CDR3 has 16 amino acids. The V gene end was trimmed by 3 bases and the J gene end by 8 bases; junction bases not matched to a gene: 11. This receptor was identified in a woman between 65 and 79 years old with acute or convalescent COVID-19. The source material was peripheral blood. The gene calls are TRBV7-2 and TRBJ2-2, with TRBD2 identical over 8 bases. CDR3 protein: CASSFARGGPVGELFF. The CDR3 DNA is TGTGCCAGCAGCTTCGCCCGGGGGGGTCCGGTGGGGGAGCTGTTTTTT. The full variable domain, with the rest looked up from reference TRBV7-2 and TRBJ2-2, is GAGVSQSPSNKVTEKGKDVELRCDPISGHTALYWYRQSLGQGLEFLIYFQGNSAPDKSGLPSDRFSAERTGGSVSTLTIQRTQQEDSAVYLCASSFARGGPVGELFFGEGSRLTVL.